A single sample gave rise to the 6 T cell receptor beta chains below, sequenced in a study of blood T cells in healthy people across ages. A second PCR of 7 to 11 cycles used a sample-barcoded 5' primer and a J-beta primer mix. Each CDR3 protein gets one entry after TCRdb re-called the 5' RACE reads with MiXCR. This table holds approximately 1.5 million distinct CDR3 sequences, roughly 43% found once. The sequencing sample was made of blood. These receptors were collected from a young woman in good health.

This clonotype was found a few times. The chain uses TRBV20-1 and TRBJ2-5, with TRBD1 identical over 10 bases. Germline loops: CDR1 DFQATT, CDR2 SNEGSKA (reference sequence). The CDR3 is made up of 14 amino acids. With V trimmed by 6 bases and J by 5 bases, 9 bases remained unmatched. CDR3 residues: CSATRQGARETQYF. In DNA form, the CDR3 reads TGCAGTGCCACACGACAGGGGGCGAGGGAGACCCAGTACTTC.

This clonotype has more than one count but fewer than ten. The V gene is TRBV6-2 or TRBV6-3, the J gene TRBJ1-2; tentative D call: TRBD1 (5 bases). This CDR3 has 14 amino acids. V was shortened by 8 bases and J by 0 bases, with 13 bases between the two germline ends. The germline gives CDR1 MNHEY, CDR2 SVGEGT. The CDR3 DNA follows: TGTGCCAGCGGGAGGTTGACAGCTAACTATGGCTACACCTTC. It yields the protein CASGRLTANYGYTF.

In this sample, this clonotype turned up many times. This rearrangement joins TRBV4-1 to TRBJ2-3; tentatively, D is TRBD2 (5 bases). Germline V gene data show CDR1 as MGHRA and CDR2 as YSYEKL. V lost 2 bases, J lost 0 bases, and 15 bases lay in between. The CDR3 has 17 residues. The CDR3 bases are TGCGCCAGCAGCCAACGGGCTAGCCGCACTAGCACAGATACGCAGTATTTT. As protein: CASSQRASRTSTDTQYF.

In this sample, this clonotype turned up a few times. This chain uses TRBV4-3 with TRBJ2-3; D perhaps matches TRBD2 (6 bases). This CDR3 contains 17 residues. Germline CDR1 LGHNA, CDR2 YSLEER. V was shortened by 1 base and J by 0 bases, with 14 bases between the two germline ends. The CDR3, as DNA: TGCGCCAGCAGCCAAGCAACTAGCCCTAGGAGCACAGATACGCAGTATTTT. Amino acid sequence: CASSQATSPRSTDTQYF.

The chain employs TRBV10-3 and TRBJ2-7; tentative D call: TRBD1 (6 bases). Trimming removed 5 bases from V and 7 bases from J, with 12 bases in between. This CDR3 spans 12 amino acids. Germline CDR1 reads ENHRY; CDR2 reads SYGVKD. The chain's CDR3 is CAISWGHNEQYF. The CDR3 DNA follows: TGTGCCATCAGTTGGGGGCACAATGAGCAGTACTTC.

This clonotype was observed a few times. This sequence joins TRBV29-1 and TRBJ2-1, with 9 bases aligning to TRBD2. Germline V gives CDR1 SQVTM, CDR2 ANQGSEA. The CDR3 runs to 13 residues. The junction had 8 bases not matched to a gene; V was cut back by 6 bases and J by 8 bases. CDR3 sequence: CSVGGLASDEQFF. The DNA of the CDR3 is TGCAGCGTAGGGGGACTAGCATCGGATGAGCAGTTCTTC.